This TCR beta chain was profiled in a study of blood T cell repertoires in COVID-19. Study-wide context: Samples representing acute and convalescent COVID-19 were sourced from the United States, Italy and Spain. The analysed material was cDNA or gDNA that came from T cells, B-cell-depleted T cells, or PBMCs.

Germline V lookup: CDR1 MNHEY, CDR2 SVGAGI. CDR3 length: 13 amino acids. V was pared by 10 bases and J by 7 bases, with 20 bases between. Per the original methods: Estimation of nucleated cell counts was performed using reference gene primer amplification. The repertoire was sequenced with immunoSEQ multiplex PCR; TCRdb's copy has only in-frame clones and lacks some. For V, J and clone size, that table is used; D and trimming come from the DNA. The top ten hold 1.9% of the sample, which has 140,000 or so clones, around 80% seen once. This clone was counted a few times. The sample was peripheral blood. This clonotype originated in a woman aged 60-70 years with acute or convalescent COVID-19. The chain joins TRBV6-5 to TRBJ2-7, with a tentative D call TRBD1 (5 bases). CDR3 nucleotides: TGTGCCACCGTGTTGAAGGTCCCAGGGGAGCAGTACTTC. Protein: CATVLKVPGEQYF.